This T cell receptor (beta chain) was captured by sequencing in a study of response to subunit inactivated influenza vaccine. The CDR3 consists of 15 residues. The germline V gene has CDR1 DFQATT and CDR2 SNEGSKA (reference sequence). The V end lost 0 bases, the J end lost 6 bases, and 14 bases lay between the germline ends. TCRdb re-derived calls from the RT-PCR reads in MiXCR, one entry per CDR3 protein. The table has over 400,000 distinct CDR3 sequences, 13% seen once. The sequencing here drew on PBMCs from blood, taken more than 35 days after vaccination. This chain uses TRBV20-1 with TRBJ1-4, with D uncertain. The source is a man aged 50-59 years who received an inactivated influenza vaccine. The CDR3 nucleotides read TGCAGTGCTAGAGACATCAAGGAGACGGATGAAAAACTGTTTTTT. The encoded protein is CSARDIKETDEKLFF.